The clone carrying this T cell receptor beta chain turned up a few times. Antigen specificity is unknown. Researchers collected around 10 milliliters of peripheral blood from every single donor. Germline V CDR1 and CDR2: ENHRY, SYGVKD. The V end lost 4 bases, the J end lost 0 bases, and 10 bases lay between the germline ends. The CDR3 is 15 residues long. For the second PCR, which ran for about 7 to 11 cycles, a sample-barcoded 5' primer and a J-beta primer mix were used. TCRdb analysed the 5' RACE reads with MiXCR anew, one entry per CDR3 protein. The table lists about 770,000 distinct CDR3 sequences, around two fifths of them singletons. This entry belongs to a study of blood T cells in healthy people across ages. Study observations and caveats: Naive T cell percentage strongly correlated with TCR beta diversity. Roughly linearly, TCR beta diversity per million T cells fell as age increased.

Sequencing was carried out using blood. The gene calls are TRBV10-3 and TRBJ2-1, with no clear D. This sequence originates from a man aged 55-75 years in good health. The CDR3 DNA sequence: TGTGCCATCAGTGGAACGGAGAGCTCCTACAATGAGCAGTTCTTC. It yields the protein CAISGTESSYNEQFF.